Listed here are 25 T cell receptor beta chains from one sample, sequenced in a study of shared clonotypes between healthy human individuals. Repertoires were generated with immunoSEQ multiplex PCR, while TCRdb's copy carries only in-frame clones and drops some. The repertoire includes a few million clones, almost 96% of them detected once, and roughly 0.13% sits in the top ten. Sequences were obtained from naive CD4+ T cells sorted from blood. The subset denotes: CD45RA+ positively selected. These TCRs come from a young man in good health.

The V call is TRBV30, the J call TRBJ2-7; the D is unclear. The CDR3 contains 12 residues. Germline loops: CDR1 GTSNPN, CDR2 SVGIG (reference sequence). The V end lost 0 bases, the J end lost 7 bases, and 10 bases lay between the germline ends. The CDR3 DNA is TGTGCCTGGAGTGTAACGGCTGTGGAGCAGTACTTC. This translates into CAWSVTAVEQYF.

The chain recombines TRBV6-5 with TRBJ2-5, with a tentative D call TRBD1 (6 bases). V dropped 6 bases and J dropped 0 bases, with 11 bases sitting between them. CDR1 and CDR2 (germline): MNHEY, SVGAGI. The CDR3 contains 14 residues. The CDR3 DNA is TGTGCCAGCAGGTCCAGGGGTCACCAAGAGACCCAGTACTTC. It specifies CASRSRGHQETQYF.

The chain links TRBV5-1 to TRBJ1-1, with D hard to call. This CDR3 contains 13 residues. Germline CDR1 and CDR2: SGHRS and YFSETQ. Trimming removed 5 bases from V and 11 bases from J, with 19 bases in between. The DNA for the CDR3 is TGCGCCAGCAGACGCGACGGAGTAGGAGAGGCTTTCTTT. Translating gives CASRRDGVGEAFF.

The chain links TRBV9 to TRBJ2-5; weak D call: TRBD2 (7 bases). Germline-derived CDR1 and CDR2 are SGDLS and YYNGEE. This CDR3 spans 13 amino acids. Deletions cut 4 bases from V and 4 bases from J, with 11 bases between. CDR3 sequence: CASSQRGGETQYF. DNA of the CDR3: TGTGCCAGCAGCCAGAGGGGGGGAGAGACCCAGTACTTC.

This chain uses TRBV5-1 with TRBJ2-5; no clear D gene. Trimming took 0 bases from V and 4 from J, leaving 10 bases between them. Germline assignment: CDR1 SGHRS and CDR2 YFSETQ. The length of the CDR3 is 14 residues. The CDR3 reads CASSLDLWGETQYF. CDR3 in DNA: TGCGCCAGCAGCTTGGACTTATGGGGAGAGACCCAGTACTTC.

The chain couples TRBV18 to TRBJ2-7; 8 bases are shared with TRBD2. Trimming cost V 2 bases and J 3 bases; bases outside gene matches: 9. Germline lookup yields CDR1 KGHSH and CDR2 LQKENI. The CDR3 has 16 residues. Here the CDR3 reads CASSPSIGRDDYEQYF. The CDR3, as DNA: TGTGCCAGCTCACCATCAATCGGGAGGGATGACTACGAGCAGTACTTC.

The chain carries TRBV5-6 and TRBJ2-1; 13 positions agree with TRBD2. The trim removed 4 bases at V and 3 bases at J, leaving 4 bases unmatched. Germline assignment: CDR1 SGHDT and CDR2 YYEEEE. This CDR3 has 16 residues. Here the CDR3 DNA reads TGTGCCAGCAGCCCGACTAGCGGGGGGATCTACAATGAGCAGTTCTTC. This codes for CASSPTSGGIYNEQFF.

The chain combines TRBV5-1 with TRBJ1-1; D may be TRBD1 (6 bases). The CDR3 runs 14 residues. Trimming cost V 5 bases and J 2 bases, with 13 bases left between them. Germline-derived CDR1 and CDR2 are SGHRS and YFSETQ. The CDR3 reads CASSQGMGNTEAFF. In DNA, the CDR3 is TGCGCCAGCAGTCAGGGGATGGGTAACACTGAAGCTTTCTTT. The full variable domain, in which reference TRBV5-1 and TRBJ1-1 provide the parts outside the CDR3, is KAGVTQTPRYLIKTRGQQVTLSCSPISGHRSVSWYQQTPGQGLQFLFEYFSETQRNKGNFPGRFSGRQFSNSRSEMNVSTLELGDSALYLCASSQGMGNTEAFFGQGTRLTVV.

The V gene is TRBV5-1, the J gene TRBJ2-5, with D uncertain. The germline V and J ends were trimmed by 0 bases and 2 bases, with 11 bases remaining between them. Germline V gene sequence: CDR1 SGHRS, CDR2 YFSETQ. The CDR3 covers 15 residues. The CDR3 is CASSLDQLIQETQYF. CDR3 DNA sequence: TGCGCCAGCAGCTTGGATCAGTTAATTCAAGAGACCCAGTACTTC.

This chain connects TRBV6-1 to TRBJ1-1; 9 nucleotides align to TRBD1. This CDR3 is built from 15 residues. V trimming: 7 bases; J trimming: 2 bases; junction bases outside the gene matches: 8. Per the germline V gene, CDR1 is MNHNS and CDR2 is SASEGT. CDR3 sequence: CASTWGQGKNTEAFF. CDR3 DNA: TGTGCCAGCACTTGGGGACAGGGAAAAAACACTGAAGCTTTCTTT.

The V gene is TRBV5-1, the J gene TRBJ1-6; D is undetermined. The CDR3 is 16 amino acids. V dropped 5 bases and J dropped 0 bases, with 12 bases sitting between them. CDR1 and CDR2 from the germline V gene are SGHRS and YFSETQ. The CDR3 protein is CASRFASSSYNSPLHF. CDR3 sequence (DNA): TGCGCCAGCAGGTTTGCTTCTAGCTCCTATAATTCACCCCTCCACTTT.

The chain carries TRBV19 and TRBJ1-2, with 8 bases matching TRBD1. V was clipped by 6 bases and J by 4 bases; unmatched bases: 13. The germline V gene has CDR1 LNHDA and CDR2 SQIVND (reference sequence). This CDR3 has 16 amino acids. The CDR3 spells CASRGQANLYSYGYTF. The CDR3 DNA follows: TGTGCCAGTAGGGGACAGGCGAACCTTTACTCCTATGGCTACACCTTC.

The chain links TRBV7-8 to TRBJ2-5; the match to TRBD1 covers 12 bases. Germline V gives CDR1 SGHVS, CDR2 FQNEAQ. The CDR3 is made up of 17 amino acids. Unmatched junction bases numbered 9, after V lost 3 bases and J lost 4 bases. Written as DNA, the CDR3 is TGTGCCAGCAGCTTTTCTATGGGACAGGGGGCGGGAGAGACCCAGTACTTC. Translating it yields CASSFSMGQGAGETQYF.

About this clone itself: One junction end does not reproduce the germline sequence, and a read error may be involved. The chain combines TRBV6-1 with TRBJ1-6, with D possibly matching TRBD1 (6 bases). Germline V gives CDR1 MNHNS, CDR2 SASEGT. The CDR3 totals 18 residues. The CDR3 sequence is CASREDRPPLSYNSPLHF. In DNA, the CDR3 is TGTGCCAGCAGGGAAGACAGGCCTCCCCTCTCCTATAATTCACCCCTCCACTTT.

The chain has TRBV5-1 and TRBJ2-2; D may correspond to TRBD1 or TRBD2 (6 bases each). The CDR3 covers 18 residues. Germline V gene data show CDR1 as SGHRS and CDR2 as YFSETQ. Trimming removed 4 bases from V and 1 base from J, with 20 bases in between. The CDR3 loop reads CASSPYPLADRNTGELFF. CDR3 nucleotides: TGCGCCAGCAGCCCGTACCCTTTAGCGGACAGGAACACCGGGGAGCTGTTTTTT.

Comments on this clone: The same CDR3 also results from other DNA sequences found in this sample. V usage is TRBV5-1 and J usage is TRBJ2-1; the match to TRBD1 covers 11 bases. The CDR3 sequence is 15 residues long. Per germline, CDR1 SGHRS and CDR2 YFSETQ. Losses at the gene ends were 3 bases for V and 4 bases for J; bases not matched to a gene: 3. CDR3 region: CASSSGQGAYNEQFF. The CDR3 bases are TGCGCCAGCAGCTCCGGACAGGGGGCGTACAATGAGCAGTTCTTC.

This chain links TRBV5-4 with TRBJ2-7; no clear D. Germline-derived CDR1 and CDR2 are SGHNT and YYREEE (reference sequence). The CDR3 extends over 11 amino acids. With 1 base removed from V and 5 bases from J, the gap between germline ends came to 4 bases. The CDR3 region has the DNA TGTGCCAGCAGCTTGTTCAACGAGCAGTACTTC. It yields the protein CASSLFNEQYF.

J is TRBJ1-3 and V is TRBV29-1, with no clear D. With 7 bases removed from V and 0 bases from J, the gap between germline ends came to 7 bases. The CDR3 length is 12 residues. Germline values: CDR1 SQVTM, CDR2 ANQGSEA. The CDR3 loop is CSGRASGNTIYF. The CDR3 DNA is TGCAGCGGCCGGGCCTCTGGAAACACCATATATTTT.

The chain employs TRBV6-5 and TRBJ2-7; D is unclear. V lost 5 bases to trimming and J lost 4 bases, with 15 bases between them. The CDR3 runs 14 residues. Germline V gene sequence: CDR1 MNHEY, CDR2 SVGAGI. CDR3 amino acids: CASSPGRLSYEQYF. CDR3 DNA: TGTGCCAGCAGTCCCGGACGGCTTTCTTACGAGCAGTACTTC.

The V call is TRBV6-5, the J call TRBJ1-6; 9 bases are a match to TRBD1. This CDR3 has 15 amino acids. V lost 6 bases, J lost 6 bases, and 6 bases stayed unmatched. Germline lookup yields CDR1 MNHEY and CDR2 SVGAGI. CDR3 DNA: TGTGCCAGCAGCGCAGACAGGGGGTTTAATTCACCCCTCCACTTT. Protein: CASSADRGFNSPLHF.

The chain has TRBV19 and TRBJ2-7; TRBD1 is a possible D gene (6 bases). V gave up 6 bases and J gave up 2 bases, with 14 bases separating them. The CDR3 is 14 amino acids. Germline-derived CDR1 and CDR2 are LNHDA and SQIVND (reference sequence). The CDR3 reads CASRTHRDAYEQYF. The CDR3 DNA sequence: TGTGCCAGTAGAACCCACAGGGATGCCTACGAGCAGTACTTC. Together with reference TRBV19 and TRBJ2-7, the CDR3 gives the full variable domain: DGGITQSPKYLFRKEGQNVTLSCEQNLNHDAMYWYRQDPGQGLRLIYYSQIVNDFQKGDIAEGYSVSREKKESFPLTVTSAQKNPTAFYLCASRTHRDAYEQYFGPGTRLTVT.

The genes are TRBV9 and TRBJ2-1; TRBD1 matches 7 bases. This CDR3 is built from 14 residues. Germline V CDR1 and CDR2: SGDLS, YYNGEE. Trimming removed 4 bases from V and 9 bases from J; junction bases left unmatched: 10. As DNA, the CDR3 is TGTGCCAGCAGCCCTACGGGACAGCCGCGTGAGCAGTTCTTC. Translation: CASSPTGQPREQFF.

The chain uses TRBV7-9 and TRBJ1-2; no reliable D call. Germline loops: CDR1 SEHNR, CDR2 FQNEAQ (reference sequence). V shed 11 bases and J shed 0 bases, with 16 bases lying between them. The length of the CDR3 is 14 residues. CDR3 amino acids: CAGARAEANYGYTF. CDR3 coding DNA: TGTGCCGGAGCAAGGGCAGAAGCTAACTATGGCTACACCTTC.

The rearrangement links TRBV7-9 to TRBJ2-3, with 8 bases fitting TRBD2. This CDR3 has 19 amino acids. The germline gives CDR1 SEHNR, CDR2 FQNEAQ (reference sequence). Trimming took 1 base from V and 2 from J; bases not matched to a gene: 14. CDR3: CASSLGDSGVLRPTDTQYF. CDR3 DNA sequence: TGTGCCAGCAGCTTAGGGGATAGCGGGGTGCTCAGACCCACAGATACGCAGTATTTT.

The CDR3 coding sequence is TGTGCCTGCCTACTTTCATCAGATACGCAGTATTTT. Its translation: CACLLSSDTQYF. The chain is built from TRBV30 and TRBJ2-3; D is unclear. CDR3 length: 12 residues. Trimming shortened V by 6 bases and J by 4 bases, and 11 bases separated the two germline ends. CDR1 GTSNPN and CDR2 SVGIG come from the germline V gene (reference sequence). Complete variable domain (other parts from reference TRBV30 and TRBJ2-3): SQTIHQWPATLVQPVGSPLSLECTVEGTSNPNLYWYRQAAGRGLQLLFYSVGIGQISSEVPQNLSASRPQDRQFILSSKKLLLSDSGFYLCACLLSSDTQYFGPGTRLTVL.